The 10 T cell receptor beta chains reported below all come from one sample, sequenced in a study of blood T cell repertoires in COVID-19. Here immunoSEQ multiplex PCR was the method, and the copy in TCRdb shows in-frame clones only, minus some. The sample includes roughly 250,000 clones, less than 90% of them seen just once. Sequences were obtained from PBMCs or T cells enriched from blood (not recorded which). These receptors all stem from a woman in her forties or fifties who had recovered from COVID-19.

The V call is TRBV4-1, the J call TRBJ2-7; 10 bases are a match to TRBD2. Germline V gives CDR1 MGHRA, CDR2 YSYEKL. J gave up 0 bases and V 2 bases, and 4 bases lay outside the gene matches. This CDR3 is built from 16 residues. In DNA, the CDR3 is TGCGCCAGCAGCCAACCGGGACTAGCGAACTCCTACGAGCAGTACTTC. It translates to CASSQPGLANSYEQYF.

This chain joins TRBV6-1 and TRBJ1-2; the D is unclear. The length of the CDR3 is 14 residues. Germline assignment: CDR1 MNHNS and CDR2 SASEGT. V shed 0 bases and J shed 8 bases, with 13 bases lying between them. The CDR3 reads CASSEADRGGGYTF. CDR3 DNA sequence: TGTGCCAGCAGTGAAGCAGATCGCGGTGGGGGCTACACCTTC.

The chain joins TRBV2 to TRBJ1-5; TRBD1 aligns across 8 bases. V gave up 7 bases and J gave up 3 bases; unmatched junction bases: 5. Germline CDR1 reads SNHLY; CDR2 reads FYNNEI. The CDR3 consists of 14 residues. For the CDR3, the DNA is TGTGCCAGCAATACGGACAGGGCCAATCAGCCCCAGCATTTT. Translating gives CASNTDRANQPQHF.

This clone was detected only once. Different DNA sequences within this sample yield the same CDR3. The chain is built from TRBV28 and TRBJ2-1; possibly TRBD2 for D (5 bases). There are 15 residues in the CDR3. Germline V gene data show CDR1 as MDHEN and CDR2 as SYDVKM. V shed 5 bases and J shed 1 base, with 12 bases lying between them. CDR3 coding DNA: TGTGCCAGCAGTCGTCTAGGGAGTTCCTACAATGAGCAGTTCTTC. Its translation is CASSRLGSSYNEQFF.

This rearrangement joins TRBV11-3 to TRBJ2-2, with 7 bases that match TRBD1. J lost 4 bases, V lost 0 bases, and 8 bases had no gene match. The germline gives CDR1 SGHNT, CDR2 YENEEA. The CDR3 is made up of 17 amino acids. The DNA of the CDR3 is TGTGCCAGCAGCTTAGATACCTTCAGGGGGAGCACCGGGGAGCTGTTTTTT. As protein: CASSLDTFRGSTGELFF.

The V and J genes are TRBV27 and TRBJ2-2; 9 bases are a match to TRBD1. V gave up 6 bases and J gave up 5 bases; unmatched junction bases: 7. CDR1 and CDR2 (germline): MNHEY, SMNVEV (reference sequence). The CDR3 is made up of 15 amino acids. DNA of the CDR3: TGTGCCAGCAGCCAGGGACAGGGAGGGACCGGGGAGCTGTTTTTT. Its protein product is CASSQGQGGTGELFF.

The genes are TRBV7-9 and TRBJ1-1; TRBD1 is a possible D gene (5 bases). CDR3 length: 14 amino acids. V dropped 5 bases and J dropped 5 bases, with 15 bases sitting between them. Per the germline V gene, CDR1 is SEHNR and CDR2 is FQNEAQ (reference sequence). The CDR3 here is CASSLLLQVTEAFF. The CDR3 bases are TGTGCCAGCAGCCTCCTTCTACAGGTGACTGAAGCTTTCTTT.

V usage is TRBV19 and J usage is TRBJ2-1, with D possibly TRBD2 on 6 matching bases. With 4 bases removed from V and 1 base from J, the gap between germline ends came to 11 bases. The CDR3 is 15 amino acids. Per the germline V gene, CDR1 is LNHDA and CDR2 is SQIVND (reference sequence). CDR3 loop: CASSSWGDSYNEQFF. CDR3 DNA: TGTGCCAGTAGTAGTTGGGGGGATTCCTACAATGAGCAGTTCTTC.

J is TRBJ2-2 and V is TRBV19; 8 bases are a match to TRBD2. Germline V gene data show CDR1 as LNHDA and CDR2 as SQIVND (reference sequence). V shed 8 bases and J 6 bases; nucleotides not matched to a gene: 5. The CDR3 totals 13 residues. DNA of the CDR3: TGTGCCAGTGGGCTAGCGGGCTCCGGGGAGCTGTTTTTT. The encoded protein is CASGLAGSGELFF.

This rearrangement joins TRBV6-5 to TRBJ2-7; D gene uncertain. Germline V CDR1 and CDR2: MNHEY, SVGAGI. The CDR3 totals 15 residues. V was trimmed by 6 bases and J by 5 bases, leaving 20 bases between them. CDR3 nucleotide sequence: TGTGCCAGCAGCTCCAGTATTGGGCTTCGGAACGAGCAGTACTTC. It codes for CASSSSIGLRNEQYF.